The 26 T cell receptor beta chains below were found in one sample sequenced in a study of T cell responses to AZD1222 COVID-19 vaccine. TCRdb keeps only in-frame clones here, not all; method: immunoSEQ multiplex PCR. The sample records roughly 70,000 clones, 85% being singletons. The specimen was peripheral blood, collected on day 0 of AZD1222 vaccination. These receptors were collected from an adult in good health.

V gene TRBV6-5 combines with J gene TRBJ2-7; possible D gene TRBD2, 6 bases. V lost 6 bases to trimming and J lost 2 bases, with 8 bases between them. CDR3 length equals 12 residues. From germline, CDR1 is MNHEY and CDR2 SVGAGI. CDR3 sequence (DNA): TGTGCCAGCAGCCCGGGGGCCTACGAGCAGTACTTC. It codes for CASSPGAYEQYF.

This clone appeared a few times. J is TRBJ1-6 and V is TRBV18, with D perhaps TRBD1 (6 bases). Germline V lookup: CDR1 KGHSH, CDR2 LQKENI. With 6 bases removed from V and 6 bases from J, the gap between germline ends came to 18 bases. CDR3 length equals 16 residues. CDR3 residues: CASSQEQGIGNSPLHF. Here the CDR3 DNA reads TGTGCCAGCTCCCAAGAACAGGGTATCGGTAATTCACCCCTCCACTTT.

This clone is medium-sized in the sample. CDR3 sequence reads: CASSLQPTNTIYF. The CDR3 DNA sequence: TGTGCCAGCAGCTTACAGCCTACAAACACCATATATTTT. This sequence joins TRBV5-6 and TRBJ1-3; D unclear. CDR1 SGHDT and CDR2 YYEEEE come from the germline V gene. The CDR3 runs 13 residues. V shed 2 bases and J shed 6 bases, with 9 bases lying between them.

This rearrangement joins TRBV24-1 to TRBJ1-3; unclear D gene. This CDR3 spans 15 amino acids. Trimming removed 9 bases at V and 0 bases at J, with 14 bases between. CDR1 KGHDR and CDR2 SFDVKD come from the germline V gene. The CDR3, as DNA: TGTGCCACCTGGGAATTGTGGAGCTCTGGAAACACCATATATTTT. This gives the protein CATWELWSSGNTIYF.

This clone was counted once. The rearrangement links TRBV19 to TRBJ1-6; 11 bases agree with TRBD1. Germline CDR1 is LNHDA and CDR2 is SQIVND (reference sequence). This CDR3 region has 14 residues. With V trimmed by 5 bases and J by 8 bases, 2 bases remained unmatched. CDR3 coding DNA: TGTGCCAGTAGTCGGACAGGGGGCGATTCACCCCTCCACTTT. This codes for CASSRTGGDSPLHF.

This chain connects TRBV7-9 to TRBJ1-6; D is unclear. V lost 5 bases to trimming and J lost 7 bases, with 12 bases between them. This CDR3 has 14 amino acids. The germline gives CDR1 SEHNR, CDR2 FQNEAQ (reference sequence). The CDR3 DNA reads TGTGCCAGCAGCCTTGGACGGATCAATTCACCCCTCCACTTT. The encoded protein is CASSLGRINSPLHF.

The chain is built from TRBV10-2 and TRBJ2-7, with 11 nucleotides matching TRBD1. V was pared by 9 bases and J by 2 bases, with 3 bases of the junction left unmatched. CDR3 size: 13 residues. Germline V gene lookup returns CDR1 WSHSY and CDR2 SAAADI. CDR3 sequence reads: CASGQGAPYEQYF. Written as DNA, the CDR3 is TGCGCCAGTGGACAGGGGGCTCCCTACGAGCAGTACTTC.

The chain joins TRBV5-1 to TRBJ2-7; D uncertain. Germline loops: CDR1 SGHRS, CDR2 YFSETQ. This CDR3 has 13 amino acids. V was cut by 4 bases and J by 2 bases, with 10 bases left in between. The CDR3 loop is CASSQSVTYEQYF. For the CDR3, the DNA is TGCGCCAGCAGCCAATCAGTGACCTACGAGCAGTACTTC.

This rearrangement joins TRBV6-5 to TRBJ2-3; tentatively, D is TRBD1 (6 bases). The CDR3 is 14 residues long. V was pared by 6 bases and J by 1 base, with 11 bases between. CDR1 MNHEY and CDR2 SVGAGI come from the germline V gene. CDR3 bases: TGTGCCAGCAGGAGGAACAGGGGCACAGATACGCAGTATTTT. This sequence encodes CASRRNRGTDTQYF.

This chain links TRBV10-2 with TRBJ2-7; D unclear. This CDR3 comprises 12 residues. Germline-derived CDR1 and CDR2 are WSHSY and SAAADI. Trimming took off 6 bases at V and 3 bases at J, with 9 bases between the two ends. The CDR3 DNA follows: TGCGCCAGCAGCCAACAGAGCTACGAGCAGTACTTC. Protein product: CASSQQSYEQYF.

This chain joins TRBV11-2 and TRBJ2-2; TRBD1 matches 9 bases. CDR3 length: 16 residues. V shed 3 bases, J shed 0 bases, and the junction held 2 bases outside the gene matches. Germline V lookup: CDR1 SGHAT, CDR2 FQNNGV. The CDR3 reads CASSFRTGANTGELFF. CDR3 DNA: TGTGCCAGCAGCTTTAGGACAGGGGCGAACACCGGGGAGCTGTTTTTT. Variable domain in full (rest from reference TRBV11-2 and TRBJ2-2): EAGVAQSPRYKIIEKRQSVAFWCNPISGHATLYWYQQILGQGPKLLIQFQNNGVVDDSQLPKDRFSAERLKGVDSTLKIQPAKLEDSAVYLCASSFRTGANTGELFFGEGSRLTVL.

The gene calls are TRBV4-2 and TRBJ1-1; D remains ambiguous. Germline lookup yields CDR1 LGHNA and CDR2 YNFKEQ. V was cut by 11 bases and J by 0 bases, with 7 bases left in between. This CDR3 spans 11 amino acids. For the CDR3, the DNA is TGTGCCTCTGGAATGAACACTGAAGCTTTCTTT. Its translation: CASGMNTEAFF.

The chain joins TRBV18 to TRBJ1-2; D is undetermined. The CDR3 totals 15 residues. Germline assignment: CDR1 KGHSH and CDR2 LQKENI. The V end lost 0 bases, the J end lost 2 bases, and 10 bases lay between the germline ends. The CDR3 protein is CASSPPLGGNYGYTF. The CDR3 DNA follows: TGTGCCAGCTCACCACCCTTGGGAGGGAACTATGGCTACACCTTC.

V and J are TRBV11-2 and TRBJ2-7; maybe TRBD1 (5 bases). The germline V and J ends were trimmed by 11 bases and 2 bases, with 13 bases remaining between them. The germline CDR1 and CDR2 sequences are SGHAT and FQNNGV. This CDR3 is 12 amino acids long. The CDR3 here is CAGSAGTYEQYF. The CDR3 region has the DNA TGTGCCGGCTCGGCAGGGACCTACGAGCAGTACTTC.

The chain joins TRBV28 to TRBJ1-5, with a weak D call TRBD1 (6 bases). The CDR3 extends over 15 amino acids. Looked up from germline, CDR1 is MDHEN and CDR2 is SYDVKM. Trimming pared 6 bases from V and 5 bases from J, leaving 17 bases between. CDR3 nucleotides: TGTGCCAGCAGCCCAGTAAAGGGGGGCGATCAGCCCCAGCATTTT. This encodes CASSPVKGGDQPQHF.

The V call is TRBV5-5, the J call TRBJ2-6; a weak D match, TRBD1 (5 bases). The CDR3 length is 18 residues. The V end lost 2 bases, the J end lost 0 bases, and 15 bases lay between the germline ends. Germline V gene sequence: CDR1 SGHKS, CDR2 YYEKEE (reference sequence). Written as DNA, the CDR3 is TGTGCCAGCAGCTTTTCGGACACCTACTCCTCTGGGGCCAACGTCCTGACTTTC. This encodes CASSFSDTYSSGANVLTF. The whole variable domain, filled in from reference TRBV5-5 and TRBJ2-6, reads DAGVTQSPTHLIKTRGQQVTLRCSPISGHKSVSWYQQVLGQGPQFIFQYYEKEERGRGNFPDRFSARQFPNYSSELNVNALLLGDSALYLCASSFSDTYSSGANVLTFGAGSRLTVL.

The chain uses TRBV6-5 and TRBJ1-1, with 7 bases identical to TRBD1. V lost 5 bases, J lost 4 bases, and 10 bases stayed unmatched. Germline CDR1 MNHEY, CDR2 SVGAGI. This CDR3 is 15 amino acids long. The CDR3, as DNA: TGTGCCAGCAGTCAGCAGGGGGAAGGAGGCACTGAAGCTTTCTTT. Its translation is CASSQQGEGGTEAFF.

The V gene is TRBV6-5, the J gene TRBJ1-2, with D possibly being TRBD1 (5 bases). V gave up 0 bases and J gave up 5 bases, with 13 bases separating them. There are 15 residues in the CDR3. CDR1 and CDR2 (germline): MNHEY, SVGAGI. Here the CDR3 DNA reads TGTGCCAGCAGTTACTCAACAGGCTCGGGATATGGCTACACCTTC. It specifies CASSYSTGSGYGYTF.

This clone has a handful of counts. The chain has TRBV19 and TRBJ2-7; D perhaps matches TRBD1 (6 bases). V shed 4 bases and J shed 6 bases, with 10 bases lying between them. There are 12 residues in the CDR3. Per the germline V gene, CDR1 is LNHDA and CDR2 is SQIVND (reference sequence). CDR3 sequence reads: CASSNRVGEQYF. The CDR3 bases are TGTGCCAGTAGTAACAGGGTGGGCGAGCAGTACTTC.

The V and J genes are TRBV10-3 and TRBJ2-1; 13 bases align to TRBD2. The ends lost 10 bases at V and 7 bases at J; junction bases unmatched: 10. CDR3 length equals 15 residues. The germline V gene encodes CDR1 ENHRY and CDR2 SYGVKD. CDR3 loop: CATRLAGGQVNEQFF. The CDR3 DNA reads TGTGCCACCCGACTAGCGGGGGGCCAGGTAAATGAGCAGTTCTTC.

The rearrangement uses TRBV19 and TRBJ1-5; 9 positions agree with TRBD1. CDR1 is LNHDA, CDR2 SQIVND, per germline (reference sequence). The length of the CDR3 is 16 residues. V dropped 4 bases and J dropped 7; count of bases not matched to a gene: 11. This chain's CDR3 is CASSREQQGASQPQHF. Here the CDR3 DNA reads TGTGCCAGTAGTAGGGAGCAACAGGGGGCTAGCCAGCCCCAGCATTTT.

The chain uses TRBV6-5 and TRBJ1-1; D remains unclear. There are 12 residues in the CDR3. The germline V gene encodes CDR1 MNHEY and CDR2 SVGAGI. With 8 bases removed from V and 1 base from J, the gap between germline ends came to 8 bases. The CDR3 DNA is TGTGCCAGCCCCAACAGGAACACTGAAGCTTTCTTT. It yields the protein CASPNRNTEAFF.

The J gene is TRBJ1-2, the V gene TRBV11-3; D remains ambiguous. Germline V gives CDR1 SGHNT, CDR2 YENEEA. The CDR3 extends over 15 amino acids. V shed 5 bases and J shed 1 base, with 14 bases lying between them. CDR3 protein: CASSLSGYSNYGYTF. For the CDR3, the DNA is TGTGCCAGCAGCCTATCGGGGTACAGTAACTATGGCTACACCTTC.

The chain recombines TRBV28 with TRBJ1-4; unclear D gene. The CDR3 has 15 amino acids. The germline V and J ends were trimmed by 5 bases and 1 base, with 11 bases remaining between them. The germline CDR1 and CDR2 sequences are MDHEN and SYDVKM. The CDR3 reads CASSIHSLTNEKLFF. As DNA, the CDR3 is TGTGCCAGCAGTATCCACAGTTTAACTAATGAAAAACTGTTTTTT.

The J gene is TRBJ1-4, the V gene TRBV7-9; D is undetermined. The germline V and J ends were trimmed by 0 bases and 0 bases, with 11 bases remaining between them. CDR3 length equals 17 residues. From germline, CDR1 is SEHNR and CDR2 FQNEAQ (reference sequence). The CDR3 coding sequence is TGTGCCAGCAGCTTAGCGTTGGGAGATGCAACTAATGAAAAACTGTTTTTT. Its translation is CASSLALGDATNEKLFF.

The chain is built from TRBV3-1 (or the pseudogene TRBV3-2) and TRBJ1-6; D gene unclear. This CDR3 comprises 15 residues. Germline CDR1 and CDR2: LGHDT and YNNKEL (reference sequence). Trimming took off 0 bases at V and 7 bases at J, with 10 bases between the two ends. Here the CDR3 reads CASSQEDLGNSPLHF. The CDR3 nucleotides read TGTGCCAGCAGCCAAGAGGATCTAGGGAATTCACCCCTCCACTTT.